This TCR beta chain comes out of a study of blood T cell repertoires in COVID-19 (TCRdb year 2020). A note on the overall study: Samples from collaborators originated in the United States, Italy and Spain and spanned both the acute and convalescent phases of COVID-19. Samples came from the ongoing ImmuneRACE study (first 160 participants) plus 1,254 subjects from 6 global collaborators. The sample metadata nearly always contained a de-identified subject ID, COVID-19 status, age in years and sex. The repertoires were released in a freely available public database meant as a resource for research on the immune response to SARS-CoV-2. The dataset comprised deeply sampled blood TCRbeta repertoires from subjects exposed to, actively infected with, or recovered from COVID-19. HLA class I and class II types, where available, came from metadata supplied by the sample provider rather than from assay-based typing. The material from the prospective study consisted of cDNA or gDNA derived from T cells, B-cell-depleted T cells, or PBMCs. Study-wide conclusions, independent of this receptor: How much clinical and demographic metadata was included differed by source and by participant, and the metadata was provided uncurated.

In Seattle, one collaborating source enrolled patients while the infection was active and tracked those patients longitudinally over the course of disease. Collaborating institutions collected whole blood in K2EDTA tubes following their own protocols. For TCRbeta analysis, collaborator samples were shipped as frozen whole blood, as isolated PBMCs, or as DNA extracted from either sample type. As encoded in the germline V gene (reference sequence), CDR1 is SGHKS while CDR2 is YYEKEE. Counted from cysteine to phenylalanine, this CDR3 has 15 amino acids. Of all the DNA, just the CDR3 is kept, 45 bases in frame from base 1. V ends up 2 bases short and J 3 bases short, with an unmatched junction base count of 7. The immunoSEQ Assay, a bias-controlled multiplex PCR, was used to amplify TCRbeta CDR3 regions from genomic DNA. Per the source publication's procedure: Nucleated cell counts per sample were estimated from amplification of reference gene primers within the assay. To quantify the absolute abundance of each unique TCRbeta CDR3 rearrangement, sequence reads were collapsed and filtered. For each sample, productive Simpson clonality was calculated by taking the square root of Simpson's diversity index across productive rearrangements. TCRdb stores this immuneACCESS table with in-frame sequences only. Part of the clones is absent; in the studies checked, under half of the shortfall reflects unresolved V genes, and no reason is known for the rest. The V and J calls and the clone size are those of that table, but D and trimming were determined from the DNA. Within this sample are roughly 210,000 clones, with 80% to 85% of them counted one time only. The ten largest clones capture over 9.5% of the sample.

Worth noting for this clone: No cognate antigen has been identified for it. No qualities accompany the bases; no much larger clone lies one base away.

The chain employs TRBV5-5 and TRBJ1-1; TRBD1 matches 7 bases in the middle. The sequenced sample consisted of peripheral blood. This sequence originates from a woman of 80 years or more with COVID-19, enrolled during active disease. CDR3 protein: CASSLQGKQYTEAFF. The nucleotides read TGTGCCAGCAGCTTACAGGGGAAGCAGTACACTGAAGCTTTCTTT.